The rows below give T cell receptor beta chains drawn from one sample of a study of blood T cell repertoires in COVID-19. The protocol was immunoSEQ multiplex PCR, while the TCRdb copy is restricted to in-frame clones and leaves out a portion. In the table there are over 85,000 clones, approximately 90% of which are singletons. Sequencing input: peripheral blood. The source is a human donor with COVID-19, enrolled during active disease. The donor label of this sample is uncertain. CDR3s include the opening cysteine and the closing phenylalanine or tryptophan. D genes are given only for firm matches. Size is stated for part of the rows, as once, few or many counts, or as a class when the clone is expanded.

d_gene | j_gene | v_gene | abundance | CDR3nt | CDR3aa
TRBD1 | TRBJ2-7 | TRBV5-4 | . | TGTGCCAGCAGCACCGACAGGGTTTTCTACGAGCAGTACTTC | CASSTDRVFYEQYF
TRBD2 | TRBJ2-1 | TRBV3-1/TRBV3-2 | . | TGTGCCAGCAGTCGGGGGGTTAGCTCCTACAATGAGCAGTTCTTC | CASSRGVSSYNEQFF
. | TRBJ2-5 | TRBV7-9 | . | TGTGCCAGCAGCCGCATGACTGGGCAGGGGTATCCAGAGACCCAGTACTTC | CASSRMTGQGYPETQYF
TRBD1 | TRBJ2-3 | TRBV19 | . | TGTGCCAGTAGTCTCGGGACAGGGTTTCAAGATACGCAGTATTTT | CASSLGTGFQDTQYF
TRBD2 | TRBJ2-2 | TRBV5-8 | . | TGTGCCAGCAGCGTTCCGATACTAGCGGGAGAGCCCGGGGAGCTGTTTTTT | CASSVPILAGEPGELFF
TRBD1 | TRBJ1-2 | TRBV6-7 | . | TGTGCCAGCAGTTACGGGACAGCCATCCTCTATGGCTACACCTTC | CASSYGTAILYGYTF
. | TRBJ2-7 | TRBV24-1 | . | TGTGCCACCAGTGATCGTGACGTGTGGGAGGTCGACGAGCAGTACTTC | CATSDRDVWEVDEQYF
. | TRBJ1-5 | TRBV11-2 | . | TGTGCCAGCAGCTTAGATAACGGGCAGCCCCAGCATTTT | CASSLDNGQPQHF
TRBD2 | TRBJ2-7 | TRBV18 | . | TGTGCCAGCTCACCGGGACGGGGGGACGCCGAGCAGTACTTC | CASSPGRGDAEQYF
TRBD1 | TRBJ2-1 | TRBV5-1 | . | TGCGCCAGCAGCGGCGGGACAGGCCAAGTTGAGCAGTTCTTC | CASSGGTGQVEQFF
. | TRBJ2-7 | TRBV29-1 | . | TGCAGCGTTCTGGGGGCCGCTACCTACGAGCAGTACTTC | CSVLGAATYEQYF
. | TRBJ2-1 | TRBV12-3/TRBV12-4 | . | TGTGCCACCCATTTAGGGGGGGTGAATGAGCAGTTCTTC | CATHLGGVNEQFF
. | TRBJ1-1 | TRBV19 | . | TGTGCCAGTAGTTCAAGACAGGATGGCACTGAAGCTTTCTTT | CASSSRQDGTEAFF
. | TRBJ2-5 | TRBV5-5 | once | TGTGCCAGCACCGTGGACAGACCCGACAAGGAGACCCAGTACTTC | CASTVDRPDKETQYF
. | TRBJ1-1 | TRBV29-1 | . | TGCAGCGTTGAAGCGGGAACTGAAGCTTTCTTT | CSVEAGTEAFF
. | TRBJ1-6 | TRBV6-5 | . | TGTGCCAGCAGTTACTCACAGGGTAATAATTCACCCCTCCACTTT | CASSYSQGNNSPLHF
. | TRBJ2-6 | TRBV28 | once | TGTGCCAGCACCGTACGGGGCTCTGGGGCCAACGTCCTGACTTTC | CASTVRGSGANVLTF
TRBD2 | TRBJ2-2 | TRBV5-1 | . | TGCGCCAGCGGGACTAGCGGGGGATACACCGGGGAGCTGTTTTTT | CASGTSGGYTGELFF
TRBD1 | TRBJ1-2 | TRBV5-1 | . | TGCGCCAGCAGCTTGGCCAACAGGGACAGTGGCTACACCTTC | CASSLANRDSGYTF
. | TRBJ2-5 | TRBV5-1 | . | TGCGCCAGCAGCAAAGACTCCGGAGGGGAGACCCAGTACTTC | CASSKDSGGETQYF
. | TRBJ1-1 | TRBV11-1 | . | TGTGCCAGCAGCCCTAGGACAGAAAACACTGAAGCTTTCTTT | CASSPRTENTEAFF
TRBD1 | TRBJ1-2 | TRBV14 | . | TGTGCCAGCAGCCAAGGACAGGGCTATGGCTACACCTTC | CASSQGQGYGYTF
. | TRBJ1-1 | TRBV15 | . | TGTGCCACCAGCAGAACTCCAAGCGGATTTGGGAGTGAAGCTTTCTTT | CATSRTPSGFGSEAFF
TRBD1 | TRBJ2-5 | TRBV19 | . | TGTGCCAGTAGTTTAACAGGGGTTCCCACGGAGACCCAGTACTTC | CASSLTGVPTETQYF
. | TRBJ2-1 | TRBV7-3 | . | TGTGCCAGCAGCTTAAGGGGGGCCTACAATGAGCAGTTCTTC | CASSLRGAYNEQFF
. | TRBJ1-1 | TRBV18 | . | TGTGCCAGCTCACCTGGTTGGCCAGAGACTTGGGACACTGAAGCTTTCTTT | CASSPGWPETWDTEAFF
. | TRBJ2-1 | TRBV5-5 | few | TGTGCCAGCAGCCTCCCGGACTACTACAATGAGCAGTTCTTC | CASSLPDYYNEQFF
. | TRBJ2-7 | TRBV20-1 | . | TGCAGTGCGCCAAGACTCGGCGAGCAGTACTTC | CSAPRLGEQYF
TRBD2 | TRBJ2-7 | TRBV10-3 | . | TGTGCCATCAGTGAGTCGGGTTCTAGCGGGGGGACCTACGAGCAGTACTTC | CAISESGSSGGTYEQYF
. | TRBJ1-5 | TRBV19 | once | TGTGCCAGTAGTATTTCCAGGATCAATCAGCCCCAGCATTTT | CASSISRINQPQHF
TRBD1 | TRBJ1-1 | TRBV5-1 | . | TGCGCCAGCAGCTCGCCGGGACAGGGTAACACTGAAGCTTTCTTT | CASSSPGQGNTEAFF
. | TRBJ1-1 | TRBV10-2 | . | TGCGCCAGCAAACCCGGGGGATTATATACTGAAGCTTTCTTT | CASKPGGLYTEAFF
TRBD2 | TRBJ2-1 | TRBV19 | . | TGTGCCAGTAGCCTAGCGGGAGGAGTTGAGCAGTTCTTC | CASSLAGGVEQFF
TRBD1 | TRBJ2-1 | TRBV7-9 | . | TGTGCCAGCAGCAACCGGGACAGCAATGAGCAGTTCTTC | CASSNRDSNEQFF
TRBD2 | TRBJ2-7 | TRBV19 | . | TGTGCCAGTAGTATGGGACTAGCGGGAGGTAGCGAGCAGTACTTC | CASSMGLAGGSEQYF
TRBD1 | TRBJ2-1 | TRBV5-1 | . | TGCGCCAGCAGCTTGGGACAGGGGGCTTACAATGAGCAGTTCTTC | CASSLGQGAYNEQFF
TRBD2 | TRBJ2-2 | TRBV6-5 | . | TGTGCCAGCAGGAGCGGGAGTCGAGCCGGGGAGCTGTTTTTT | CASRSGSRAGELFF
TRBD1 | TRBJ2-5 | TRBV3-1/TRBV3-2 | once | TGTGCCAGCAGCCGGGGGACAGGGCTTGGCCAAGAGACCCAGTACTTC | CASSRGTGLGQETQYF
TRBD1 | TRBJ2-3 | TRBV2 | . | TGTGCCAGCAGTTTCTCAGACAGGGACGTGACAGATACGCAGTATTTT | CASSFSDRDVTDTQYF
. | TRBJ2-5 | TRBV6-7 | . | TGTGCCAGCAATACCCCGGGAGTCCAGTACTTC | CASNTPGVQYF
. | TRBJ2-2 | TRBV24-1 | . | TGTGCCACCAGTGCGCAGGGTCCTTCCGGGGAGCTGTTTTTT | CATSAQGPSGELFF
. | TRBJ1-4 | TRBV6-5 | . | TGTGCCAGCAGCTGGACAGCTTATGAAAAACTGTTTTTT | CASSWTAYEKLFF
. | TRBJ1-2 | TRBV6-5 | . | TGTGCCAGCAGTTACGGTACGCCCTTCTCCGGCTATGGCTACACCTTC | CASSYGTPFSGYGYTF
TRBD1 | TRBJ2-3 | TRBV5-4 | . | TGTGCCAGCAGCTTACAGGGGGCCGGGGATACGCAGTATTTT | CASSLQGAGDTQYF
TRBD1 | TRBJ1-1 | TRBV28 | . | TGTGCCAGCAAACCACTTGACAGGGTCACTGAAGCTTTCTTT | CASKPLDRVTEAFF
. | TRBJ1-1 | TRBV9 | . | TGTGCCAGCAGCCTGGAGGGCAGGTGGACTGAAGCTTTCTTT | CASSLEGRWTEAFF
TRBD1 | TRBJ1-4 | TRBV7-3 | . | TGTGCCAGCAGCCCGACAGGGGAGGGAGGTGAAAAACTGTTTTTT | CASSPTGEGGEKLFF
. | TRBJ1-4 | TRBV23-1 | . | TGCGCCAGCAGACCGAGGAGAGGGAATGAAAAACTGTTTTTT | CASRPRRGNEKLFF
. | TRBJ2-7 | TRBV5-1 | . | TGCGCCAGCGGAACCGGGACCGCTGGGGGCCACGAGCAGTACTTC | CASGTGTAGGHEQYF
TRBD1 | TRBJ1-4 | TRBV7-9 | . | TGTGCCAGCAGCACAGAAGACAGGGGCATTTGGGAAAAACTGTTTTTT | CASSTEDRGIWEKLFF
. | TRBJ1-4 | TRBV5-1 | once | TGCGCCAGCAACACCGGGGGAATTCGGGGTGAAAAACTGTTTTTT | CASNTGGIRGEKLFF
. | TRBJ2-7 | TRBV9 | medium-sized | TGTGCCAGCAGCGTAGCTGCAGGGGCCCCACGCTACGAGCAGTACTTC | CASSVAAGAPRYEQYF
. | TRBJ1-6 | TRBV27 | . | TGTGCCAGCAGTTTAAAGGACAGTCGGTCACCCCTCCACTTT | CASSLKDSRSPLHF
. | TRBJ1-1 | TRBV18 | few | TGTGCCAGCTCAAAGGAGGGTTGGACTGAAGCTTTCTTT | CASSKEGWTEAFF
. | TRBJ1-2 | TRBV4-1 | . | TGCGCCAGCAGCCAAGCTGACAGACCAACTAACTATGGCTACACCTTC | CASSQADRPTNYGYTF